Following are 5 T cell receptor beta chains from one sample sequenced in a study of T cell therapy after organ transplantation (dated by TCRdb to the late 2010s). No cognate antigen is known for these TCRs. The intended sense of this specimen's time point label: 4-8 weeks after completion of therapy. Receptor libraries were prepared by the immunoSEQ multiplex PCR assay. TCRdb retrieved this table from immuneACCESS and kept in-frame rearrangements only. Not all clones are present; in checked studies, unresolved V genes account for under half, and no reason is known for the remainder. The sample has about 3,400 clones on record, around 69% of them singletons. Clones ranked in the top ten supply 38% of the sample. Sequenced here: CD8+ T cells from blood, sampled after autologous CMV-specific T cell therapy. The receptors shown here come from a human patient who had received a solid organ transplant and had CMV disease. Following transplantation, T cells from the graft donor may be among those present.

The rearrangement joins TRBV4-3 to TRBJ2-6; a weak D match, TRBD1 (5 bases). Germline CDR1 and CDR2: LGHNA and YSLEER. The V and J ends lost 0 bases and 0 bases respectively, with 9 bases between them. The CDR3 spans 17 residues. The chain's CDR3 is CASSQDGQNSGANVLTF. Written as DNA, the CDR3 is TGCGCCAGCAGCCAAGATGGACAAAACTCTGGGGCCAACGTCCTGACTTTC.

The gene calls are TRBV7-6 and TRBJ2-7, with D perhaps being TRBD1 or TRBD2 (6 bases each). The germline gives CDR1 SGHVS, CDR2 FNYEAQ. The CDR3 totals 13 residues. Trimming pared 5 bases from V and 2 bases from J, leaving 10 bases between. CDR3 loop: CASSLGGTYEQYV. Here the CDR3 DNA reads TGTGCCAGCAGCCTAGGGGGGACCTACGAGCAGTACGTC.

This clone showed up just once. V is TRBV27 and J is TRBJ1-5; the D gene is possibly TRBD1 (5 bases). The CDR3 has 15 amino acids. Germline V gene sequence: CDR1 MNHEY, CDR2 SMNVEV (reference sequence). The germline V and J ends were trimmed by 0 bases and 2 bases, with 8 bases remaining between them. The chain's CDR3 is CASSLSGGGNQPQHF. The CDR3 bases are TGTGCCAGCAGTTTATCGGGGGGAGGCAATCAGCCCCAGCATTTT.

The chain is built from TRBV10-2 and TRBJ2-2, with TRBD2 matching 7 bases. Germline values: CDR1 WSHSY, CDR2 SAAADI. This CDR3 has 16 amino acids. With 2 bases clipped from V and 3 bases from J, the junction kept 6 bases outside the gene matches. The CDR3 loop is CASSEIAGVDTGELFF. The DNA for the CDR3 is TGCGCCAGCAGTGAGATCGCGGGAGTTGACACCGGGGAGCTGTTTTTT.

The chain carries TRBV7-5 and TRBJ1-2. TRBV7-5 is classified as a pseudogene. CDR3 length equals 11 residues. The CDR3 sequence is CASSLYYGYTF. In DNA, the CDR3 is TGTGCCAGCAGCTTATACTATGGCTACACCTTC.